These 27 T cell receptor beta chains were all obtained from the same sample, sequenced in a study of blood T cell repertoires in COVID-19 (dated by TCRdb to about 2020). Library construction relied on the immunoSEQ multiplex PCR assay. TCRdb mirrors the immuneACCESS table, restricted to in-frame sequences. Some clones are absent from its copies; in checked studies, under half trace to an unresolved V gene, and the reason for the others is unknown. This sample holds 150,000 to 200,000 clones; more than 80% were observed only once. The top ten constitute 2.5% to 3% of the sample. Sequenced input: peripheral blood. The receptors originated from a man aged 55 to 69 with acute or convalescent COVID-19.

CDR3 protein: CASSPPPGQGDDTEAFF. CDR3 sequence (DNA): TGTGCCAGCAGCCCCCCCCCGGGACAGGGGGATGACACTGAAGCTTTCTTT. This rearrangement joins TRBV5-6 to TRBJ1-1; 11 positions match TRBD1. Germline lookup yields CDR1 SGHDT and CDR2 YYEEEE. The CDR3 extends over 17 amino acids. V shed 4 bases and J 3 bases; nucleotides not matched to a gene: 11.

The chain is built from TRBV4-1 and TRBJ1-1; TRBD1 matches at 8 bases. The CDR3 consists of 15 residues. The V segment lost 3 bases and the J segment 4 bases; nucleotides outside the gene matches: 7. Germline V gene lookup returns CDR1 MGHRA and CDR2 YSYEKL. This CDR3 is CASSQGQGAGTEAFF. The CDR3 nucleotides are TGCGCCAGCAGCCAGGGGCAGGGGGCAGGCACTGAAGCTTTCTTT.

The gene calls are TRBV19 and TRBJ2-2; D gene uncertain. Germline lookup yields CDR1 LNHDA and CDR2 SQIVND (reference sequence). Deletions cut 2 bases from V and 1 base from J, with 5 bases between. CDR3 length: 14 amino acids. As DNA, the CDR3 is TGTGCCAGTAGTATACAGAAGAACACCGGGGAGCTGTTTTTT. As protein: CASSIQKNTGELFF.

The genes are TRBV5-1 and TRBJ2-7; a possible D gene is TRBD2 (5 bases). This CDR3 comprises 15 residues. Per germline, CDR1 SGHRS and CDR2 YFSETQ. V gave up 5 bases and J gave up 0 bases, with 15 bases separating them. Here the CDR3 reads CASRAGDSASYEQYF. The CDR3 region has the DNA TGCGCCAGCAGGGCGGGCGATTCGGCCTCCTACGAGCAGTACTTC.

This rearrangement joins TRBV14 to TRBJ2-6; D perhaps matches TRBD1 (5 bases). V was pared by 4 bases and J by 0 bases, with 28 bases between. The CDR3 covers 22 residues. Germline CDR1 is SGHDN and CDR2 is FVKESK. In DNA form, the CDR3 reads TGTGCCAGCAGCCCCGATAAAGGTAGTGCAGGGCTAACTCTCTCTGGGGCCAACGTCCTGACTTTC. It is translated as CASSPDKGSAGLTLSGANVLTF.

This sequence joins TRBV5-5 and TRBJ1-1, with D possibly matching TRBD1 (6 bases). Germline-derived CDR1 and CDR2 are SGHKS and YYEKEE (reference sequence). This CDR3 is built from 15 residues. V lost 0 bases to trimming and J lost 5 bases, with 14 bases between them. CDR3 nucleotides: TGTGCCAGCAGCTTGGGTGCAGGGGTGTTAACTGAAGCTTTCTTT. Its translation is CASSLGAGVLTEAFF.

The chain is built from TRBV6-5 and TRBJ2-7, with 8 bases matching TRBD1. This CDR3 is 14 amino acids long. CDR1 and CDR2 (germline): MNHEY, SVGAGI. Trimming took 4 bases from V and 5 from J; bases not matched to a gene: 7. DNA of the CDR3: TGTGCCAGCAGTTTCGGACAGGGTATAAACGAGCAGTACTTC. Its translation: CASSFGQGINEQYF.

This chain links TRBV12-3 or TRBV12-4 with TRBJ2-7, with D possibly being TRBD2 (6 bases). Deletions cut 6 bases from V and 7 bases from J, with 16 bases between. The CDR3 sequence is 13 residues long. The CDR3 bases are TGTGCCAGCAGACCTGGTGGACTATCTGAGCAGTACTTC. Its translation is CASRPGGLSEQYF.

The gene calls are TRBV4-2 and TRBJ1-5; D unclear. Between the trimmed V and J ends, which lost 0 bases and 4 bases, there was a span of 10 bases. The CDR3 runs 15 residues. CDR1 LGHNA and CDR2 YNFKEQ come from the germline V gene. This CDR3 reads CASSQDWSGNQPQHF. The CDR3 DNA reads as TGTGCCAGCAGCCAAGATTGGTCCGGGAATCAGCCCCAGCATTTT.

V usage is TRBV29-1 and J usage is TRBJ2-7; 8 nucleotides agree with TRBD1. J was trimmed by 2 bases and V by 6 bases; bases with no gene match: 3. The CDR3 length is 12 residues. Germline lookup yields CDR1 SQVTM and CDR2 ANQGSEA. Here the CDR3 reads CSVLTGAYEQYF. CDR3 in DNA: TGCAGCGTACTGACAGGGGCCTACGAGCAGTACTTC.

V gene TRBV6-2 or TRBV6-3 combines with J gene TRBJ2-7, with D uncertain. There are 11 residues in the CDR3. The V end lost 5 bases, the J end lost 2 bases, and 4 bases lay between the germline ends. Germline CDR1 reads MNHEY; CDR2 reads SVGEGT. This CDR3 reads CASSVTYEQYF. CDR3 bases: TGTGCCAGCAGTGTAACCTACGAGCAGTACTTC.

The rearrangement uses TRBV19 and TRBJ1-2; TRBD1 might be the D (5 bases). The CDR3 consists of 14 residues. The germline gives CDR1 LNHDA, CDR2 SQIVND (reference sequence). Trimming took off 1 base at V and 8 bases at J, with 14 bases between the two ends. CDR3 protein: CASSIAPTAGGYTF. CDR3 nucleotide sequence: TGTGCCAGTAGTATAGCTCCGACAGCTGGGGGCTACACCTTC.

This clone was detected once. The CDR3 reads CASSQSRQGGFRPQHF. The DNA for the CDR3 is TGTGCCAGCAGCCAATCCAGACAGGGGGGATTCCGTCCCCAGCATTTT. The chain has TRBV16 and TRBJ1-5; the match to TRBD1 covers 9 bases. With 0 bases clipped from V and 10 bases from J, the junction kept 10 bases outside the gene matches. CDR1 and CDR2 (germline): KGHSY, FQNENV. The CDR3 sequence is 16 residues long.

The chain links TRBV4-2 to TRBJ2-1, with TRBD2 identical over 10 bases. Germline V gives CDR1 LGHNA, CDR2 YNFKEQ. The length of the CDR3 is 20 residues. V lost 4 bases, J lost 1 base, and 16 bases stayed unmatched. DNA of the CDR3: TGTGCCAGCAGCCCCTGGTCTTCTAGCGGGGGTTTTTTGTCCTACAATGAGCAGTTCTTC. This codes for CASSPWSSSGGFLSYNEQFF.

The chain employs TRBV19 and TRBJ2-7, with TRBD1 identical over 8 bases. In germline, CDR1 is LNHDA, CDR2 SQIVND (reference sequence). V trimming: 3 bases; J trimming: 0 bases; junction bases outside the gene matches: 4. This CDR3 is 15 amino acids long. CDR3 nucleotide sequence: TGTGCCAGTAGTATTGGGACAGGAGCCTCCTACGAGCAGTACTTC. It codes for CASSIGTGASYEQYF.

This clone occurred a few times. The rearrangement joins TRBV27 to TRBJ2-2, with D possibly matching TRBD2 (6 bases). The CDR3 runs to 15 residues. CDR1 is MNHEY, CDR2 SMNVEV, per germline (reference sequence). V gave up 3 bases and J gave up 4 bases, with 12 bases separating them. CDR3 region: CASSFTRRGTGELFF. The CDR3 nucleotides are TGTGCCAGCAGTTTCACCAGGAGGGGCACCGGGGAGCTGTTTTTT.

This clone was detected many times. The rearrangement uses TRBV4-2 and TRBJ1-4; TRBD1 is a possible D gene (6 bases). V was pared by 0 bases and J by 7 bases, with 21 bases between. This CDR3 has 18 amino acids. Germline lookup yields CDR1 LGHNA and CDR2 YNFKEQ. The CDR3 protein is CASSQDITLRRGGEKLFF. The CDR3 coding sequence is TGTGCCAGCAGCCAAGATATAACCCTCCGTCGAGGGGGTGAAAAACTGTTTTTT.

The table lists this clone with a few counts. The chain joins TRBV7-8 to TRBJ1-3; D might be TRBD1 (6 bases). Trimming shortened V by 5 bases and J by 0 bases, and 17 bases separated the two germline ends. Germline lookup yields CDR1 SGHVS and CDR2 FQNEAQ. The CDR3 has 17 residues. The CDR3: CASSRGQGSSSGNTIYF. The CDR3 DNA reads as TGTGCCAGCAGCCGTGGGCAGGGGTCAAGCTCTGGAAACACCATATATTTT.

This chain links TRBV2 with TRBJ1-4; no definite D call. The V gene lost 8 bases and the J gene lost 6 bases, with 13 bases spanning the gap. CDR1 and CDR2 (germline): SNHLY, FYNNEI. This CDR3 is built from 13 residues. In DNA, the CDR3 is TGTGCCAGCTCTGACTCCACGGATGAAAAACTGTTTTTT. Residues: CASSDSTDEKLFF.

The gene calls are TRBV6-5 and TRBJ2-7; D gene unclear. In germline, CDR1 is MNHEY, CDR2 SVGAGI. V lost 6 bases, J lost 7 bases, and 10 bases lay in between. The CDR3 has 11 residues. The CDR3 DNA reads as TGTGCCAGCAGAGTCACCGGGGAGCAGTACTTC. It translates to CASRVTGEQYF.

The chain's CDR3 is CASTSGGAGNEKLFF. The CDR3 coding sequence is TGTGCCAGCACTTCAGGGGGCGCCGGTAATGAAAAACTGTTTTTT. The gene calls are TRBV6-5 and TRBJ1-4; TRBD1 matches 8 bases. This CDR3 comprises 15 residues. V lost 7 bases and J lost 4; bases outside the gene matches: 8. From germline, CDR1 is MNHEY and CDR2 SVGAGI.

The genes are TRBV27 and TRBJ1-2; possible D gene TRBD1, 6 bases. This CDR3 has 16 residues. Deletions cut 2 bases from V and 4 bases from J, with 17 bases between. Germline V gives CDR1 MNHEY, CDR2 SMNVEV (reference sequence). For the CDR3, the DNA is TGTGCCAGCAGTTTAGAGGCAGGGGCGGGGGGCTATGGCTACACCTTC. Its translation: CASSLEAGAGGYGYTF.

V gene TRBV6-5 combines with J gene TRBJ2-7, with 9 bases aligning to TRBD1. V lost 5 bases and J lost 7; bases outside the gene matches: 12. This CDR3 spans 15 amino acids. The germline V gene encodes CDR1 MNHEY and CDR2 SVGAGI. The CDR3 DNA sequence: TGTGCCAGCAGTAAGGGACAGGGAATAGAGTGGGAGCAGTACTTC. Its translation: CASSKGQGIEWEQYF.

CDR3 loop: CASRPGQDNYGYTF. CDR3 DNA: TGCGCCAGCAGGCCGGGACAGGATAACTATGGCTACACCTTC. The V call is TRBV5-1, the J call TRBJ1-2; 8 nucleotides align to TRBD1. There are 14 residues in the CDR3. Germline-derived CDR1 and CDR2 are SGHRS and YFSETQ. With V trimmed by 5 bases and J by 1 base, 4 bases remained unmatched.

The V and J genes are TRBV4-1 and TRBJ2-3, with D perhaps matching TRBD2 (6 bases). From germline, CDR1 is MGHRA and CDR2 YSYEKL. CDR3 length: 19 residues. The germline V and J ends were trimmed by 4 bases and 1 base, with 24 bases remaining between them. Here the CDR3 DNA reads TGCGCCAGCAGCCTTACCCCCTCCGGGGGACCTCTGCGCACAGATACGCAGTATTTT. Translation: CASSLTPSGGPLRTDTQYF.

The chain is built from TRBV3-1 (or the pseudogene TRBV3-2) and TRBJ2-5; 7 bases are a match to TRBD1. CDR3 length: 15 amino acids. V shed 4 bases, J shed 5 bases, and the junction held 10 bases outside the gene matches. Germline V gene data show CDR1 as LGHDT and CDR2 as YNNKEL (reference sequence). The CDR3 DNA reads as TGTGCCAGCAGCCCGGGACAGACCGAAGGGGAGACCCAGTACTTC. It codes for CASSPGQTEGETQYF.

The CDR3 protein is CASSLGRGTKKEKLFF. CDR3 nucleotide sequence: TGTGCCAGCAGCTTAGGTAGGGGCACAAAAAAGGAAAAACTGTTTTTT. The chain is built from TRBV11-2 and TRBJ1-4, with D perhaps matching TRBD1 (5 bases). The V and J ends lost 1 base and 8 bases respectively, with 17 bases between them. The CDR3 is 16 amino acids. Germline values: CDR1 SGHAT, CDR2 FQNNGV.